Below are 9 T cell receptor beta chains sequenced from a single sample in a study of identical twins. TCRdb reprocessed the 5' RACE reads with MiXCR, giving one entry per CDR3 protein. Of 200,000 to 250,000 distinct CDR3 sequences listed, 8% to 11% are singletons. The sequenced sample consisted of memory T cells sorted from blood. The source is a man over 45 in good health.

This clonotype came up many times. As DNA, the CDR3 is TGTGCCAGCAGCTGGCCCCAGACAGGGGGCGACGAGCAGTACTTC. Its translation is CASSWPQTGGDEQYF. The gene calls are TRBV5-6 and TRBJ2-7, with 10 positions matching TRBD1. The length of the CDR3 is 15 residues. Germline-derived CDR1 and CDR2 are SGHDT and YYEEEE. The J segment lost 5 bases and the V segment lost 3 bases, leaving 8 bases of the junction unmatched.

This clonotype came up many times. The chain uses TRBV11-2 and TRBJ2-7; D ambiguous. Trimming stripped 2 bases from V and 3 bases from J, with 11 bases between. CDR3 length: 14 residues. The germline V gene has CDR1 SGHAT and CDR2 FQNNGV. CDR3 sequence: CASSLTDWNYEQYF. CDR3 sequence (DNA): TGTGCCAGCAGCTTAACTGACTGGAACTACGAGCAGTACTTC.

This clonotype appeared a few times. The chain employs TRBV6-2 or TRBV6-3 and TRBJ1-5, with 10 bases lining up with TRBD1. Germline V gene lookup returns CDR1 MNHEY and CDR2 SVGEGT. The CDR3 has 15 residues. J gave up 5 bases and V 6 bases, and 7 bases lay outside the gene matches. DNA of the CDR3: TGTGCCAGCAGGAGGACAGGGGGAACATATCAGCCCCAGCATTTT. Translation gives CASRRTGGTYQPQHF.

This clonotype was recorded a few times. The chain carries TRBV25-1 and TRBJ2-7, with D perhaps TRBD2 (6 bases). CDR1 is MGHDK and CDR2 is SYGVNS in the germline V gene. V was cut by 8 bases and J by 9 bases, with 20 bases left in between. The CDR3 covers 13 residues. The CDR3 loop is CASSPGTAGGQYF. The DNA of the CDR3 is TGTGCCAGCTCTCCCGGGACGGCCGGGGGGCAGTACTTC.

This clonotype came up many times. The V call is TRBV24-1, the J call TRBJ2-1; D is undetermined. The CDR3 spans 13 residues. Trimming took 7 bases from V and 4 from J, leaving 10 bases between them. Germline V gene lookup returns CDR1 KGHDR and CDR2 SFDVKD. The CDR3 is CATRKAGYNEQFF. The CDR3 region has the DNA TGTGCCACCAGGAAGGCAGGTTACAATGAGCAGTTCTTC.

Concerning this clonotype: This may stem from a read error, because a much larger clone lies one nucleotide away. This rearrangement joins TRBV20-1 to TRBJ2-7; the D gene is possibly TRBD1 (5 bases). Trimming removed 6 bases from V and 8 bases from J, with 26 bases in between. CDR3 length: 15 amino acids. Germline CDR1 is DFQATT and CDR2 is SNEGSKA (reference sequence). The CDR3 coding sequence is TGCAGTGCCCCAGGTAGGGGTGGTACTTGGAACAAGCAGTACTTC. It codes for CSAPGRGGTWNKQYF.

The chain is built from TRBV6-2 or TRBV6-3 and TRBJ2-7, with 13 bases lining up with TRBD2. The CDR3 runs 15 residues. The V and J ends lost 6 bases and 5 bases, in that order; junction bases with no gene match: 7. CDR1 and CDR2 from the germline V gene are MNHEY and SVGEGT. CDR3 DNA: TGTGCCAGCAGCCGGCGGACTAGCGGGAGTAACGAGCAGTACTTC. As protein: CASSRRTSGSNEQYF.

This clonotype was counted ten times or more. The V call is TRBV7-4, the J call TRBJ2-7, with 9 bases aligning to TRBD1. The CDR3 sequence is 17 residues long. V dropped 4 bases and J dropped 4; count of bases not matched to a gene: 14. Germline V gives CDR1 SGHVT, CDR2 SQSDAQ. The CDR3 here is CASSSIPHRGRFYEQYF. The CDR3 DNA follows: TGTGCCAGCAGCTCAATACCCCACAGGGGGCGCTTTTACGAGCAGTACTTC.

The chain has TRBV14 and TRBJ2-1, with D perhaps assigned TRBD1 or TRBD2 (6 bases each). Trimming cost V 0 bases and J 12 bases, with 12 bases left between them. The germline V gene has CDR1 SGHDN and CDR2 FVKESK. CDR3 length equals 13 residues. This CDR3 reads CASSQDLGGRQFF. The CDR3 coding sequence is TGTGCCAGCAGCCAAGATTTGGGGGGCCGGCAGTTCTTC.